Following are 12 T cell receptor beta chains from one sample sequenced in a study of T cells in Graves' hyperthyroidism and ophthalmopathy. RNA transcripts gave rise to amplified TCR beta CDR3 regions. Using the HTBI primer set, a first-round RT-PCR was run on the TCR CDR3. TCRdb redid the calling of the multiplex PCR reads with MiXCR, one entry per CDR3 protein. The sample consists of some 510,000 distinct CDR3 sequences, less than 25% of them appearing once. Sequenced material: blood. All receptors derive from a man aged 18 to 30 with Graves' hyperthyroidism.

This clonotype was observed many times. The V gene is TRBV27, the J gene TRBJ2-7; no reliable D call. Trimming removed 8 bases from V and 3 bases from J, with 5 bases in between. CDR1 and CDR2 (germline): MNHEY, SMNVEV (reference sequence). This CDR3 has 10 residues. The DNA of the CDR3 is TGTGCCAGCGGCTTCTACGAGCAGTACTTC. Its translation: CASGFYEQYF.

This clonotype was picked up many times. This rearrangement joins TRBV28 to TRBJ1-5; the D gene is possibly TRBD1 (5 bases). Trimming took off 6 bases at V and 8 bases at J, with 23 bases between the two ends. The CDR3 extends over 16 amino acids. Germline V gene data show CDR1 as MDHEN and CDR2 as SYDVKM. The CDR3 nucleotides are TGTGCCAGCAGATCCCACCGGCGGGCAGGGTTGAAGCCCCAGCATTTT. Translation: CASRSHRRAGLKPQHF.

This clonotype was recorded a few times. V is TRBV29-1 and J is TRBJ1-1; D perhaps matches TRBD1 (5 bases). Deletions cut 7 bases from V and 5 bases from J, with 17 bases between. The CDR3 loop spans 13 amino acids. CDR1 SQVTM and CDR2 ANQGSEA come from the germline V gene. The CDR3 region is CSARFKKGTEAFF. As DNA, the CDR3 is TGCAGCGCTAGATTTAAAAAGGGGACTGAAGCTTTCTTT.

In this sample, this clonotype turned up a few times. The chain joins TRBV15 to TRBJ2-5; perhaps D is TRBD1 or TRBD2 (5 bases each). This CDR3 has 20 amino acids. Germline CDR1 reads LNHNV; CDR2 reads YYDKDF (reference sequence). V shed 4 bases and J shed 2 bases, with 29 bases lying between them. The CDR3, as DNA: TGTGCCACCAGCAATCACCCGGGGCTGGAGGAACTTACGGAACAAGAGACCCAGTACTTC. This codes for CATSNHPGLEELTEQETQYF. Full variable domain (outside the CDR3, taken from reference TRBV15 and TRBJ2-5): DAMVIQNPRYQVTQFGKPVTLSCSQTLNHNVMYWYQQKSSQAPKLLFHYYDKDFNNEADTPDNFQSRRPNTSFCFLDIRSPGLGDTAMYLCATSNHPGLEELTEQETQYFGPGTRLLVL.

The chain uses TRBV12-3 or TRBV12-4 and TRBJ2-5; D is possibly TRBD2 (5 bases). The length of the CDR3 is 13 residues. Trimming stripped 8 bases from V and 1 base from J, with 11 bases between. As DNA, the CDR3 is TGTGCCAGCCGGTACGGGGTCCAAGAGACCCAGTACTTC. Translated: CASRYGVQETQYF.

The table lists this clonotype with many counts. Without the conserved terminal phenylalanine or tryptophan, this CDR3 likely stems from a read error. This chain uses TRBV6-1 with TRBJ2-5, with 15 bases aligning to TRBD2. The CDR3 spans 16 residues. Germline CDR1 reads MNHNS; CDR2 reads SASEGT. With 6 bases clipped from V and 5 bases from J, the junction kept 7 bases outside the gene matches. This chain's CDR3 is CASRRVGTSGRETQYL. In nucleotides, the CDR3 is TGTGCCAGCAGACGGGTTGGGACTAGCGGGAGGGAGACCCAGTACCTC.

This clonotype has only a few counts. The V gene is TRBV5-1, the J gene TRBJ2-2; D is unresolved. The CDR3 loop spans 15 amino acids. The V end was cut by 0 bases, the J end by 3 bases, with 9 bases between. The V gene's germline CDR1 is SGHRS and CDR2 YFSETQ. The CDR3 DNA reads TGCGCCAGCAGCTTGGTATTAGGTTACACCGGGGAGCTGTTTTTT. Its translation is CASSLVLGYTGELFF.

The chain combines TRBV6-5 with TRBJ1-5; 7 bases fit TRBD1. The CDR3 runs 14 residues. CDR1 is MNHEY and CDR2 is SVGAGI in the germline V gene. J gave up 5 bases and V 4 bases, and 5 bases lay outside the gene matches. CDR3 protein: CASSSGGGDQPQHF. The CDR3 nucleotides read TGTGCCAGCAGTTCAGGGGGAGGCGATCAGCCCCAGCATTTT.

The sample holds many counts of this clonotype. This chain connects TRBV4-2 to TRBJ1-2; D possibly corresponds to TRBD1 (5 bases). Trimming took 5 bases from V and 0 from J, leaving 19 bases between them. The CDR3 is 17 amino acids. The germline gives CDR1 LGHNA, CDR2 YNFKEQ. The CDR3 DNA reads TGTGCCAGCAGCGAACGAACTACTGGGACGGCTAACTATGGCTACACCTTC. This encodes CASSERTTGTANYGYTF.

The chain carries TRBV5-1 and TRBJ2-5; 12 positions agree with TRBD2. CDR1 and CDR2 from the germline V gene are SGHRS and YFSETQ. The junction had 5 bases not matched to a gene; V was cut back by 4 bases and J by 1 base. CDR3 length: 16 residues. Here the CDR3 DNA reads TGCGCCAGCAGCCCAGGACTAGCGGGACCCCAAGAGACCCAGTACTTC. Translation gives CASSPGLAGPQETQYF. Looking up the rest from reference TRBV5-1 and TRBJ2-5 gives the full variable domain: KAGVTQTPRYLIKTRGQQVTLSCSPISGHRSVSWYQQTPGQGLQFLFEYFSETQRNKGNFPGRFSGRQFSNSRSEMNVSTLELGDSALYLCASSPGLAGPQETQYFGPGTRLLVL.

The genes are TRBV6-1 and TRBJ1-5, with D uncertain. The CDR3 runs 14 residues. V lost 10 bases and J lost 0, with 13 bases in between. The germline V gene has CDR1 MNHNS and CDR2 SASEGT. The CDR3 bases are TGTGCCATAGGAGCCAACTATAGCAATCAGCCCCAGCATTTT. Protein sequence: CAIGANYSNQPQHF.

The rearrangement joins TRBV3-1 to TRBJ1-1; D ambiguous. Germline V gene sequence: CDR1 LGHDT, CDR2 YNNKEL (reference sequence). CDR3 length: 13 amino acids. V lost 2 bases to trimming and J lost 5 bases, with 9 bases between them. The CDR3 sequence: CASSQNVWTEAFF. Written as DNA, the CDR3 is TGTGCCAGCAGCCAAAACGTTTGGACTGAAGCTTTCTTT.